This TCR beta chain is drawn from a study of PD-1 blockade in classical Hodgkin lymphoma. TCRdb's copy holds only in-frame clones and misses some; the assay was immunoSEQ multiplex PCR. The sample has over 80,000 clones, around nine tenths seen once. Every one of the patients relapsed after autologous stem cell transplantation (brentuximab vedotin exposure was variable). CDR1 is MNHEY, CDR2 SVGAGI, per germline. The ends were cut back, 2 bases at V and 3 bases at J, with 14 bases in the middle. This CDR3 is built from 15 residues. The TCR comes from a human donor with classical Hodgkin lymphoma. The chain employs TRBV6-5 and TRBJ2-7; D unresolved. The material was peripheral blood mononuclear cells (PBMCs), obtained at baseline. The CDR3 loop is CASSYGRYRRYEQYF. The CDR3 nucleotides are TGTGCCAGCAGTTACGGGCGCTACCGACGCTACGAGCAGTACTTC.